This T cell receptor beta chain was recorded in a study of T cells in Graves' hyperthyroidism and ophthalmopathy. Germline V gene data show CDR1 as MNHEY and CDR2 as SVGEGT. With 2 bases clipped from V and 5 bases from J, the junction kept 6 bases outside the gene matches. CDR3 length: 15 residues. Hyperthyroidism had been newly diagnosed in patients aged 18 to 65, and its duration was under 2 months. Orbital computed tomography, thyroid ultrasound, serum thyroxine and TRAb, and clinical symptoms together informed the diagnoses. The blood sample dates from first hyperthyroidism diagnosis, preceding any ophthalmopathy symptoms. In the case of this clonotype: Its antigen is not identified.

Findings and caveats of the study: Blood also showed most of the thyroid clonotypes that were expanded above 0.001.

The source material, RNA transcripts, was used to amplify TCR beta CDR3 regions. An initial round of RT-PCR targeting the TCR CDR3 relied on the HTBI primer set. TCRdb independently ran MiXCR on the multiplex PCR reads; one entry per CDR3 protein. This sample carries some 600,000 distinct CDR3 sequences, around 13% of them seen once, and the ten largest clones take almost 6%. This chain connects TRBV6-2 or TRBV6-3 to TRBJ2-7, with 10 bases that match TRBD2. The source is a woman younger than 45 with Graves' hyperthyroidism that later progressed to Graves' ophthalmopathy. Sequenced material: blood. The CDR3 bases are TGTGCCAGCAGTTACGGGCTAGCGGGAGCCCACGAGCAGTACTTC. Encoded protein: CASSYGLAGAHEQYF.